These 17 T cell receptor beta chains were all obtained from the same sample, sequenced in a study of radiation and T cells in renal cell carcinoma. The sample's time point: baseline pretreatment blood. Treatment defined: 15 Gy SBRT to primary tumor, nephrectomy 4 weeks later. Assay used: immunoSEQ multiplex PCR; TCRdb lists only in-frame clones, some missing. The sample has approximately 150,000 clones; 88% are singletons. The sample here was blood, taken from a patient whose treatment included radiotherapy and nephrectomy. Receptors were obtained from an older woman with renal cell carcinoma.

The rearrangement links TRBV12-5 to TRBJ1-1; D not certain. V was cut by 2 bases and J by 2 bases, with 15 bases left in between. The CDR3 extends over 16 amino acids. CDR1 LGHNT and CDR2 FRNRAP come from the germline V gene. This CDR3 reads CASGLPHGEGNTEAFF. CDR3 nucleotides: TGTGCTAGTGGTTTGCCCCACGGGGAGGGCAACACTGAAGCTTTCTTT.

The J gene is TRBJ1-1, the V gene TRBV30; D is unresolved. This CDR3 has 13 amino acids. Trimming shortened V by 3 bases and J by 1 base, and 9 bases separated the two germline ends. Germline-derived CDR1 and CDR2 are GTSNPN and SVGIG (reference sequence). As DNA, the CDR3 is TGTGCCTGGAGCGGGAGGTCGAACACTGAAGCTTTCTTT. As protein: CAWSGRSNTEAFF. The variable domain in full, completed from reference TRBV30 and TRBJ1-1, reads SQTIHQWPATLVQPVGSPLSLECTVEGTSNPNLYWYRQAAGRGLQLLFYSVGIGQISSEVPQNLSASRPQDRQFILSSKKLLLSDSGFYLCAWSGRSNTEAFFGQGTRLTVV.

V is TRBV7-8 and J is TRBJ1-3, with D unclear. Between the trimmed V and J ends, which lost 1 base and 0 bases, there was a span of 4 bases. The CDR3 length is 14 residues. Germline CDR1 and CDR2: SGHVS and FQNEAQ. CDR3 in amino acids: CASSLVISGNTIYF. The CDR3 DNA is TGTGCCAGCAGCTTAGTGATCTCTGGAAACACCATATATTTT. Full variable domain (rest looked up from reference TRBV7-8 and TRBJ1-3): GAGVSQSPRYKVAKRGQDVALRCDPISGHVSLFWYQQALGQGPEFLTYFQNEAQLDKSGLPSDRFFAERPEGSVSTLKIQRTQQEDSAVYLCASSLVISGNTIYFGEGSWLTVV.

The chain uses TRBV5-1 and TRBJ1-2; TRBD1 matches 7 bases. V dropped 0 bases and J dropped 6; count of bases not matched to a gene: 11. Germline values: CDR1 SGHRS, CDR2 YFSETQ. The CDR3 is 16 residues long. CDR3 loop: CASSLGQGSHWNGYTF. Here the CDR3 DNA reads TGCGCCAGCAGCTTGGGACAGGGCTCTCACTGGAATGGCTACACCTTC. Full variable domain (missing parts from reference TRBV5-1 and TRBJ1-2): KAGVTQTPRYLIKTRGQQVTLSCSPISGHRSVSWYQQTPGQGLQFLFEYFSETQRNKGNFPGRFSGRQFSNSRSEMNVSTLELGDSALYLCASSLGQGSHWNGYTFGSGTRLTVV.

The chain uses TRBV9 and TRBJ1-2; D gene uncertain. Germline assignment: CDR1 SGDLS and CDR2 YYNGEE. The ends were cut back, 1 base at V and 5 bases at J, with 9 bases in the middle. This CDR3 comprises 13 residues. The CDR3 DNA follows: TGTGCCAGCAGCGTAAATCCGGGATATGGCTACACCTTC. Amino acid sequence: CASSVNPGYGYTF. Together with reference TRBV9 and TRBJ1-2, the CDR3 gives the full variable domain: DSGVTQTPKHLITATGQRVTLRCSPRSGDLSVYWYQQSLDQGLQFLIQYYNGEERAKGNILERFSAQQFPDLHSELNLSSLELGDSALYFCASSVNPGYGYTFGSGTRLTVV.

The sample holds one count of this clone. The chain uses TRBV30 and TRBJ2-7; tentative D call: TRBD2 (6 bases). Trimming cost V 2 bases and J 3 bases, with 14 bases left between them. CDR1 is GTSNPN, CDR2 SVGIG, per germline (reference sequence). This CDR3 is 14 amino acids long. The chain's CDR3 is CAWSKDSGNYEQYF. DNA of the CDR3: TGTGCCTGGAGTAAAGATAGCGGCAACTACGAGCAGTACTTC.

DNA of the CDR3: TGCGCCAGCAGCTTGGATGGGACAGGGGTGCGCACAGATACGCAGTATTTT. Residues: CASSLDGTGVRTDTQYF. The genes are TRBV5-1 and TRBJ2-3; 10 bases align to TRBD1. Germline-derived CDR1 and CDR2 are SGHRS and YFSETQ. The length of the CDR3 is 17 residues. J lost 1 base, V lost 0 bases, and 5 bases had no gene match.

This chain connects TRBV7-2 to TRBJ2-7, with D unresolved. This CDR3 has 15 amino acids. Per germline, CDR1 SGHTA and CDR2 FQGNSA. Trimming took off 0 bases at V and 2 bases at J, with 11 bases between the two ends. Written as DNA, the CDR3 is TGTGCCAGCAGCTTAGCGTTGTCTGGGGCCTACGAGCAGTACTTC. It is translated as CASSLALSGAYEQYF.

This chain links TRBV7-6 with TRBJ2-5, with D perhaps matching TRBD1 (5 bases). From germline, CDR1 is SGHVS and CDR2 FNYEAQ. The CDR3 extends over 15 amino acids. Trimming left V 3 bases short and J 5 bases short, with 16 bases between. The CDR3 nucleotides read TGTGCCAGCAGCTTGGTTAGGGGTAGTGGGGAGACCCAGTACTTC. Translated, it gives CASSLVRGSGETQYF.

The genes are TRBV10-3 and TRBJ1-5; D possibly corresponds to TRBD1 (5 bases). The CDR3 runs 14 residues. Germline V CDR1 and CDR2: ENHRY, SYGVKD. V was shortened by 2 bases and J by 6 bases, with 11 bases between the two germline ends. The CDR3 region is CAISEERGPQPQHF. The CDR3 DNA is TGTGCCATCAGTGAGGAGAGGGGACCTCAGCCCCAGCATTTT.

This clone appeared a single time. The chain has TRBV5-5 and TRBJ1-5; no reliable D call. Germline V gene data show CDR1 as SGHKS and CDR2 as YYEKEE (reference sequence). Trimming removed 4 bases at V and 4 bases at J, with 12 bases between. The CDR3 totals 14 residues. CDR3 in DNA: TGTGCCAGCAGCCTGGAAGTAAGGAATCAGCCCCAGCATTTT. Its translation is CASSLEVRNQPQHF.

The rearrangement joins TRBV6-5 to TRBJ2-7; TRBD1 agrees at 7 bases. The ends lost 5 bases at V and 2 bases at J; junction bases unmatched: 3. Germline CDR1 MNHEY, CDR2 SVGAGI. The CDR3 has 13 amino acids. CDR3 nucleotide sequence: TGTGCCAGCAGTCGGGACAGCACCTACGAGCAGTACTTC. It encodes CASSRDSTYEQYF.

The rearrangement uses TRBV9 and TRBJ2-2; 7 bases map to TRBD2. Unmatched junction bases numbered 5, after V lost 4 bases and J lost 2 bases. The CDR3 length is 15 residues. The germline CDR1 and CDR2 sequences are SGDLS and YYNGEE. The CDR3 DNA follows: TGTGCCAGCAGCCCCTCGGGACTAAACACCGGGGAGCTGTTTTTT. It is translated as CASSPSGLNTGELFF.

The chain's CDR3 is CATSRPSGGRSGNTIYF. For the CDR3, the DNA is TGTGCCACCAGCAGACCATCGGGGGGACGGTCTGGAAACACCATATATTTT. V and J are TRBV15 and TRBJ1-3, with D possibly matching TRBD1 (5 bases). The CDR3 has 17 residues. Germline CDR1 reads LNHNV; CDR2 reads YYDKDF (reference sequence). Trimming removed 2 bases from V and 1 base from J, with 15 bases in between. Based on the CDR3 plus reference TRBV15 and TRBJ1-3, the full variable domain is DAMVIQNPRYQVTQFGKPVTLSCSQTLNHNVMYWYQQKSSQAPKLLFHYYDKDFNNEADTPDNFQSRRPNTSFCFLDIRSPGLGDTAMYLCATSRPSGGRSGNTIYFGEGSWLTVV.

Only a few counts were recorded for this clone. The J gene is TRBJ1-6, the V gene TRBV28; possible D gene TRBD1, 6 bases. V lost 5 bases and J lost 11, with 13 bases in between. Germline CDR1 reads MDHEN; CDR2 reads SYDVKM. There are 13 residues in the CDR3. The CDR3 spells CASSEQGVPPLHF. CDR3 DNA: TGTGCCAGCAGTGAACAGGGAGTTCCACCCCTCCACTTT.

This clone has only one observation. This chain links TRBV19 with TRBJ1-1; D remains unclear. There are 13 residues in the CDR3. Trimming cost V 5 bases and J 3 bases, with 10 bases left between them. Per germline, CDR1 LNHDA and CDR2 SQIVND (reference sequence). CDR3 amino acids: CASSEGLHTEAFF. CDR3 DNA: TGTGCCAGTAGTGAAGGGCTCCACACTGAAGCTTTCTTT.

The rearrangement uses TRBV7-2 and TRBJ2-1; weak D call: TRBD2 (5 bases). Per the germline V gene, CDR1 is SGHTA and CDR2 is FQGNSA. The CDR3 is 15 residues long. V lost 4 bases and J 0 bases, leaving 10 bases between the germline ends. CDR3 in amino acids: CASSSGLSSYNEQFF. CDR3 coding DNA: TGTGCCAGCAGCTCCGGACTGAGCTCCTACAATGAGCAGTTCTTC.